This T cell receptor beta chain was obtained from a study of spatial heterogeneity in lung cancer. The wider study: In the raw reads, each unique TCR and UMI combination was present more than ten times on average. Whole-study findings and limits: How many expanded intratumoral alpha and beta TCRs were present tracked the tumor mutation count, which was a count of nonsynonymous mutations. Sequencing reached an estimated coverage of tumor T cells that was only around 7% for alpha chains and 12% to 15% for beta chains.

Regarding time point: sample taken at primary tumor resection. The 55 to 90 donors had untreated early-stage non-small cell lung cancer. In TCRdb, the 5' RACE reads were re-called with MiXCR into one record per CDR3 protein. The table lists under 12,000 distinct CDR3 sequences, 5% to 6.5% of them singletons. This clonotype was counted a few times. Its antigen remains unknown. The source of this sequence is a male donor with early-stage non-small cell lung cancer. Material: lung tumor tissue, obtained at surgery.

The CDR3 DNA sequence: TGTGCCACCGGGGACACCAACACTGAAGCTTTCTTT. Translating it yields CATGDTNTEAFF. V gene TRBV24-1 combines with J gene TRBJ1-1; maybe TRBD1 (6 bases). The CDR3 has 12 amino acids. Germline values: CDR1 KGHDR, CDR2 SFDVKD. V lost 9 bases to trimming and J lost 2 bases, with 9 bases between them.